This TCR beta chain was documented in a study of OX40 agonist ivuxolimab in advanced cancers. Study-level information: Patients in the trial were receiving intravenous ivuxolimab every 2 weeks, at doses of 0.01 to 10 mg/kg. People who had prior anti-PD-1, anti-PD-L1 or anti-CTLA-4 therapy could take part, and around 43% had some.

Produced via immunoSEQ multiplex PCR; TCRdb's table is partial and in-frame only. The table lists under 65,000 clones, 70% to 90% of them singletons. This CDR3 is 18 amino acids long. Trimming removed 2 bases from V and 2 bases from J, with 22 bases in between. The V gene's germline CDR1 is MDHEN and CDR2 SYDVKM. The sequencing used CD4+ or CD8+ T cells sorted from blood, collected in a trial of the OX40 agonist ivuxolimab. This TCR came from an adult with an advanced solid tumor such as melanoma, head and neck, liver or kidney cancer. This chain links TRBV28 with TRBJ2-7; D possibly uses TRBD1 or TRBD2 (5 bases each). The DNA of the CDR3 is TGTGCCAGCAGTTTAGCTGGGTTGGGCCCCCGAGGGGCCTACGAGCAGTACTTC. Encoded protein: CASSLAGLGPRGAYEQYF.